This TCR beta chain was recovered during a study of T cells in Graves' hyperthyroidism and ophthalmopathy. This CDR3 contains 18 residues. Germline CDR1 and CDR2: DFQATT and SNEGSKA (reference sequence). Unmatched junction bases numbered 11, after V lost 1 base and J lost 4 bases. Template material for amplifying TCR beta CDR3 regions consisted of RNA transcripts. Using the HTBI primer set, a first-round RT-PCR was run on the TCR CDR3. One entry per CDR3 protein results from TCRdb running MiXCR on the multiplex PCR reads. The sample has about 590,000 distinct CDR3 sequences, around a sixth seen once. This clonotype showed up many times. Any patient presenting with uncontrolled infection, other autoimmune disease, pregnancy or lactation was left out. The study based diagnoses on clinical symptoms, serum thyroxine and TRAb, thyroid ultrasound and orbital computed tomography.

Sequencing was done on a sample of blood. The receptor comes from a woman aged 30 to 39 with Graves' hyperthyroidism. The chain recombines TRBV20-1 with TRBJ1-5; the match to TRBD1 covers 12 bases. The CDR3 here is CSARGGTGGTPQNQPQHF. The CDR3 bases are TGCAGTGCTAGAGGCGGGACAGGGGGCACCCCCCAAAATCAGCCCCAGCATTTT.